This paragraph reports one TCR beta chain. Antigen unknown. The entry originates in a study of T cell repertoires in ileal Crohn's disease. Looking at the study overall: At surgery, about 38% of patients smoked, with median disease duration around 8 years.

Notes on the study in general: Sorted CD8 T cells held more high-frequency clones than CD4. Every patient over 26.8% clonality showed endoscopic recurrence.

TCRB immunosequencing input was approximately 450 nanograms of biopsy DNA per sample. Data came from immunoSEQ multiplex PCR; TCRdb stores just in-frame clones and leaves some out. The sample shows 10,000 to 14,000 clones, about 70% of them seen only once. Sequenced input: ileal tissue. The origin of this receptor is an adult with Crohn's disease.

The CDR3 here is CASSSGTGADTQYF. CDR3 DNA: TGCGCCAGCAGCTCCGGGACAGGGGCAGATACGCAGTATTTT. The chain combines TRBV5-1 with TRBJ2-3, with 10 bases that match TRBD1. In germline, CDR1 is SGHRS, CDR2 YFSETQ. J lost 4 bases, V lost 3 bases, and 2 bases had no gene match. The CDR3 has 14 residues. The full variable domain, completed using reference TRBV5-1 and TRBJ2-3, is KAGVTQTPRYLIKTRGQQVTLSCSPISGHRSVSWYQQTPGQGLQFLFEYFSETQRNKGNFPGRFSGRQFSNSRSEMNVSTLELGDSALYLCASSSGTGADTQYFGPGTRLTVL.